This TCR beta chain originates from a study of blood T cell repertoires in COVID-19. Across the whole study: The analysed material was cDNA or gDNA that came from T cells, B-cell-depleted T cells, or PBMCs.

The CDR3 loop spans 14 amino acids. Trimming pared 4 bases from V and 4 bases from J, leaving 14 bases between. The germline V gene has CDR1 SGHRS and CDR2 YFSETQ. Method: immunoSEQ multiplex PCR; TCRdb's copy keeps in-frame clones and lacks some. The sample carries approximately 40,000 clones, 80% to 95% recorded once. The gene calls are TRBV5-1 and TRBJ1-1; D might be TRBD1 (6 bases). The sequencing input was peripheral blood. This clonotype was obtained from a woman of 80 years or more with acute or convalescent COVID-19. DNA of the CDR3: TGCGCCAGCAGCCCGGGAGGGGGGAGCACTGAAGCTTTCTTT. Its translation: CASSPGGGSTEAFF. Supplemented by reference TRBV5-1 and TRBJ1-1, the full variable domain reads KAGVTQTPRYLIKTRGQQVTLSCSPISGHRSVSWYQQTPGQGLQFLFEYFSETQRNKGNFPGRFSGRQFSNSRSEMNVSTLELGDSALYLCASSPGGGSTEAFFGQGTRLTVV.